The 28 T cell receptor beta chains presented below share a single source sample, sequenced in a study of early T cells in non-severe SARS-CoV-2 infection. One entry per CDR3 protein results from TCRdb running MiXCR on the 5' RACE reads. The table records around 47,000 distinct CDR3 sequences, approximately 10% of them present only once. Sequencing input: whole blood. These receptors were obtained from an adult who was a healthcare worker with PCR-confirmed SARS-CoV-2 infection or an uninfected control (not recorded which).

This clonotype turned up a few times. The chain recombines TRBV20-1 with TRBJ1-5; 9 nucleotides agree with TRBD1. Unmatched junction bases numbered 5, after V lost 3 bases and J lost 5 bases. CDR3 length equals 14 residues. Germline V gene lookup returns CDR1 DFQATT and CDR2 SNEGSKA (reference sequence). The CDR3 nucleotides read TGCAGTGCTAGGACAGGGGGGGCTTATCAGCCCCAGCATTTT. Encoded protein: CSARTGGAYQPQHF.

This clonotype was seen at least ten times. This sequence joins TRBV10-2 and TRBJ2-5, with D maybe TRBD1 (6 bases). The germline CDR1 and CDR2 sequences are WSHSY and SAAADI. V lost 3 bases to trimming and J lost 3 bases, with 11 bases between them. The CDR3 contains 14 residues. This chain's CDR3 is CASSESGHEETQYF. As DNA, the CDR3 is TGCGCCAGCAGTGAATCGGGACATGAAGAGACCCAGTACTTC.

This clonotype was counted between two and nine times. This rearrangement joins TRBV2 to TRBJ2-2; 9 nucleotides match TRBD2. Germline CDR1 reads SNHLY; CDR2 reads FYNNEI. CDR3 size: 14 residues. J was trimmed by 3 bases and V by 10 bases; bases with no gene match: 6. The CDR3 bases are TGTGCCACTACTAGCGGGTATGACACCGGGGAGCTGTTTTTT. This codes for CATTSGYDTGELFF.

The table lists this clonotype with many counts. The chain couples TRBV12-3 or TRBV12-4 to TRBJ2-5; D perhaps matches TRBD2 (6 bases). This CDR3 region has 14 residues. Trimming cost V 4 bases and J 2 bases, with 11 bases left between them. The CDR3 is CASSSSRGQETQYF. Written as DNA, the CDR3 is TGTGCCAGCAGTTCCTCTCGGGGGCAAGAGACCCAGTACTTC.

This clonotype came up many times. The CDR3 DNA reads as TGTGCCAGCAGCCGGGGACTAGCGGGAGTCAGCTCCTACAATGAGCAGTTCTTC. Its translation: CASSRGLAGVSSYNEQFF. V is TRBV5-6 and J is TRBJ2-1, with TRBD2 identical over 14 bases. V trimming: 4 bases; J trimming: 0 bases; junction bases outside the gene matches: 6. Germline CDR1 SGHDT, CDR2 YYEEEE. CDR3 length equals 18 residues.

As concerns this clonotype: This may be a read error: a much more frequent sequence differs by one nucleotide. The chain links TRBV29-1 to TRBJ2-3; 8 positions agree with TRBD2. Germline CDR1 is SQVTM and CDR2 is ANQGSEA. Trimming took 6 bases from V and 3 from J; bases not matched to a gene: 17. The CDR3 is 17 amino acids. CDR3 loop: CSVARRLPGGGTDTQYF. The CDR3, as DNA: TGCAGCGTCGCAAGGCGCCTACCGGGAGGGGGGACAGATACGCAGTATTTT.

The CDR3 loop reads CASSLGGTSFYEQYF. In DNA form, the CDR3 reads TGTGCCAGCAGCTTGGGGGGGACTAGCTTCTACGAGCAGTACTTC. The chain combines TRBV7-9 with TRBJ2-7, with 9 bases identical to TRBD2. CDR1 SEHNR and CDR2 FQNEAQ come from the germline V gene (reference sequence). Unmatched junction bases numbered 6, after V lost 3 bases and J lost 3 bases. This CDR3 region has 15 residues.

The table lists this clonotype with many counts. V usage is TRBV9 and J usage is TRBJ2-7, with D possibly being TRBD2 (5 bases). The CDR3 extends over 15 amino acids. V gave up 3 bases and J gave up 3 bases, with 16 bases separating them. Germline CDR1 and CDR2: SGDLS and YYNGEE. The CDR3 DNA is TGTGCCAGCAGCGCGGGGTTGTCAGGAAACTACGAGCAGTACTTC. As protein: CASSAGLSGNYEQYF. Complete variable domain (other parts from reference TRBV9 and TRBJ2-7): DSGVTQTPKHLITATGQRVTLRCSPRSGDLSVYWYQQSLDQGLQFLIQYYNGEERAKGNILERFSAQQFPDLHSELNLSSLELGDSALYFCASSAGLSGNYEQYFGPGTRLTVT.

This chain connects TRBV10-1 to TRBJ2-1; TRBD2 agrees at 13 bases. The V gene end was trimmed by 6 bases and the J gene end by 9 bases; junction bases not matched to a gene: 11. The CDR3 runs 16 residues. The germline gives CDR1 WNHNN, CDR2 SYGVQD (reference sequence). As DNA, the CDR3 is TGCGCCAGCAGCAAGACTAGCGGGAGGTTACCAAGTGAGCAGTTCTTC. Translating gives CASSKTSGRLPSEQFF.

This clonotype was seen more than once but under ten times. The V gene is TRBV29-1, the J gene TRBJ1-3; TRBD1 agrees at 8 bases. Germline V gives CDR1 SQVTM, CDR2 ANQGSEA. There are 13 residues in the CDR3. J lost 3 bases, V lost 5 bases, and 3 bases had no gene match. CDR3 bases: TGCAGCGTTTCGGACAGGGATGGAAACACCATATATTTT. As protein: CSVSDRDGNTIYF.

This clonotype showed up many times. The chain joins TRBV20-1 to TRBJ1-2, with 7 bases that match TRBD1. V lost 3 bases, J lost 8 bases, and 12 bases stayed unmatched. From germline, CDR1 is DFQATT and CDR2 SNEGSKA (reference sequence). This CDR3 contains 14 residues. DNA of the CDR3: TGCAGTGCTAGTCGACAGGGACGGTATTTAGGCTACACCTTC. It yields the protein CSASRQGRYLGYTF.

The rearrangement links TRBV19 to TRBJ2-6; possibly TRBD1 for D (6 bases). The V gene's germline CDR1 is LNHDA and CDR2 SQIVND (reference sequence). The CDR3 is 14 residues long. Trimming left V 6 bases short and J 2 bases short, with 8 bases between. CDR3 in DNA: TGTGCCAGTAGGGACAGAGCTGGGGCCAACGTCCTGACTTTC. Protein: CASRDRAGANVLTF.

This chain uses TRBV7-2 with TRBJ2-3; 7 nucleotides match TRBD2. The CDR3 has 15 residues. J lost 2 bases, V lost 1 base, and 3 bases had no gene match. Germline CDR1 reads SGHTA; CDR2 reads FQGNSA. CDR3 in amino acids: CASSLGGSYTDTQYF. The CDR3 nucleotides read TGTGCCAGCAGCTTAGGCGGGAGTTACACAGATACGCAGTATTTT.

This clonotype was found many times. CDR3 bases: TGTGCCGTCAGTACCGCGGACTACACCGGGGAGCTGTTTTTT. This gives the protein CAVSTADYTGELFF. The V gene is TRBV24-1, the J gene TRBJ2-2, with D perhaps TRBD2 (5 bases). The V end was cut by 12 bases, the J end by 3 bases, with 16 bases between. Germline-derived CDR1 and CDR2 are KGHDR and SFDVKD. The CDR3 extends over 14 amino acids.

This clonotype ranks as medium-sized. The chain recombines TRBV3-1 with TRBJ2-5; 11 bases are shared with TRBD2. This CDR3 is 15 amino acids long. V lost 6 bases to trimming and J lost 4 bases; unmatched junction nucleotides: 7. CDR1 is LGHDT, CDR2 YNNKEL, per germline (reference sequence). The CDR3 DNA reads TGTGCCAGCAGTAGACTAGCGGGATTGGGAGAGACCCAGTACTTC. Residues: CASSRLAGLGETQYF.

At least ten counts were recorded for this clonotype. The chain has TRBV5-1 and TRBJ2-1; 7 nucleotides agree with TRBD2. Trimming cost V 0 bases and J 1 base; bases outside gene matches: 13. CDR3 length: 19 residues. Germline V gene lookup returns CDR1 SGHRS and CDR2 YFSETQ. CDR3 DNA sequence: TGCGCCAGCAGCTTGGCCGGCGGTAGCGGGTTCGGTTCCTACAATGAGCAGTTCTTC. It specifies CASSLAGGSGFGSYNEQFF. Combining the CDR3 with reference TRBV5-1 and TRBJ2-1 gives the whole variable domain KAGVTQTPRYLIKTRGQQVTLSCSPISGHRSVSWYQQTPGQGLQFLFEYFSETQRNKGNFPGRFSGRQFSNSRSEMNVSTLELGDSALYLCASSLAGGSGFGSYNEQFFGPGTRLTVL.

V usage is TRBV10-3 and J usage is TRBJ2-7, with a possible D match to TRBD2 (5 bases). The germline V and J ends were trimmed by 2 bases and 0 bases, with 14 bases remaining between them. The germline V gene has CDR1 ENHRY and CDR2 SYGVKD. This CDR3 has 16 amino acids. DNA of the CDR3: TGTGCCATCAGTGAGAGAGGACCTGGGAGCTCCTACGAGCAGTACTTC. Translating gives CAISERGPGSSYEQYF.

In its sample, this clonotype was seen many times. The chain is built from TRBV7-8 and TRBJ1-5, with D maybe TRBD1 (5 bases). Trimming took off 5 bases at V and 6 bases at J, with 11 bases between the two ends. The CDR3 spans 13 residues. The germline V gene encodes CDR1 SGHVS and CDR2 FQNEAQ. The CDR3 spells CASSQAGSQPQHF. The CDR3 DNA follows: TGTGCCAGCAGCCAGGCAGGGAGTCAGCCCCAGCATTTT.

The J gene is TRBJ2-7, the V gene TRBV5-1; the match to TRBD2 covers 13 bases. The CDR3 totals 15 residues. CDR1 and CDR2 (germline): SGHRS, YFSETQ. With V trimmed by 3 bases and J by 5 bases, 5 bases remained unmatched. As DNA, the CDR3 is TGCGCCAGCAGCTCAGGACTAGCGGGAGTCCACGAGCAGTACTTC. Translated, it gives CASSSGLAGVHEQYF.

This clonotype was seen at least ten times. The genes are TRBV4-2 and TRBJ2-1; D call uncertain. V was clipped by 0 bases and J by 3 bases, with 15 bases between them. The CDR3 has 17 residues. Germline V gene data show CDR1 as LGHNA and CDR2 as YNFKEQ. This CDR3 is CASSQDGPEMYYNEQFF. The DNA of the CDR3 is TGTGCCAGCAGCCAAGATGGTCCAGAGATGTACTACAATGAGCAGTTCTTC.

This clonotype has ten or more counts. CDR3 sequence: CASSQDSVSGAGELFF. CDR3 sequence (DNA): TGCGCCAGCAGCCAAGATTCGGTGTCCGGGGCCGGGGAGCTGTTTTTT. The chain is built from TRBV4-3 and TRBJ2-2, with a possible D match to TRBD2 (5 bases). The V gene lost 0 bases and the J gene lost 6 bases, with 14 bases spanning the gap. CDR3 length: 16 amino acids. The germline gives CDR1 LGHNA, CDR2 YSLEER.

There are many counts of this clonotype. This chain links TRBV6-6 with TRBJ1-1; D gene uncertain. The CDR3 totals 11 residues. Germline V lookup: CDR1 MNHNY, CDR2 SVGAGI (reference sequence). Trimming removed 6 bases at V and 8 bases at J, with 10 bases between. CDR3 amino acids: CASSHGLEAFF. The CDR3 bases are TGTGCCAGCAGCCACGGTTTGGAAGCTTTCTTT.

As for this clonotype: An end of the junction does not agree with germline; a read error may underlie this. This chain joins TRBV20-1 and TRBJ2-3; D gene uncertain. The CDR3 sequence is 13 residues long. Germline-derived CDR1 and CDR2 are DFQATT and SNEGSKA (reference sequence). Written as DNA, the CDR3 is TGCGGTGCTAAACCGGTCGGCACAGATACGCAGTATTTT. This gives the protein CGAKPVGTDTQYF.

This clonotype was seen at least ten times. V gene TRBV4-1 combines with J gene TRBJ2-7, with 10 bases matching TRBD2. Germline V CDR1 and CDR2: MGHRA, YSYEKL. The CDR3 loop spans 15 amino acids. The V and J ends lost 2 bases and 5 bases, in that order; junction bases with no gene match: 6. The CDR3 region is CASSQMGLAPNEQYF. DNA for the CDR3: TGCGCCAGCAGCCAAATGGGACTAGCGCCGAACGAGCAGTACTTC.

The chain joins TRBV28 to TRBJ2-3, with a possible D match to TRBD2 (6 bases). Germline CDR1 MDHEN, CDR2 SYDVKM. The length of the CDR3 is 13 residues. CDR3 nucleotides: TGTGCTTTCGGGGGACCGGCCACAGATACGCAGTATTTT. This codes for CAFGGPATDTQYF.

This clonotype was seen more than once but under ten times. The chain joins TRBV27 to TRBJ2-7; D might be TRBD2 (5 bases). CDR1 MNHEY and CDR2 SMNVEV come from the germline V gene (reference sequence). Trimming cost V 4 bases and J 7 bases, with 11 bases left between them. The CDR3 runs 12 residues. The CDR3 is CASSSPRGEQYF. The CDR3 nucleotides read TGTGCCAGCAGTTCTCCCCGCGGGGAGCAGTACTTC.

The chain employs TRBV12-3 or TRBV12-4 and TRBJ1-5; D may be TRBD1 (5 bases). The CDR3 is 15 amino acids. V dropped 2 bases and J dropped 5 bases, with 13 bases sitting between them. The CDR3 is CASSLSGRDDQPQHF. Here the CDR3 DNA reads TGTGCCAGCAGTTTATCCGGCAGGGATGATCAGCCCCAGCATTTT.

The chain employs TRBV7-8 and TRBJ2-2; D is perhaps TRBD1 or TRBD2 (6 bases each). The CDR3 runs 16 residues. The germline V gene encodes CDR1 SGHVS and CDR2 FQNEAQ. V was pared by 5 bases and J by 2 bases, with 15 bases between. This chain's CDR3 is CASSALGGFNTGELFF. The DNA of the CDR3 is TGTGCCAGCAGCGCGCTGGGGGGCTTTAACACCGGGGAGCTGTTTTTT.